A single sample is the source of the 31 T cell receptor beta chains below, sequenced in a study of naive and memory T cell subsets. Two oligonucleotides, mixed equimolar, formed the beta constant-region primer covering TRBC1 and TRBC2. Four rounds of PCR amplified the ligated cDNA using nested alpha and beta constant-region primers plus SP2. TCRdb called the UMI-ligation and nested PCR reads again in MiXCR, with one record for every CDR3 protein. The repertoire includes approximately 17,000 distinct CDR3 sequences, about 9% of them detected once, and more than 20% sits in the top ten. Material for sequencing was central memory CD8+ T cells from blood. The receptor source for this set is a human donor in good health.

This clonotype was recorded at least ten times. V usage is TRBV7-6 and J usage is TRBJ2-1; the D is unclear. Germline V gene lookup returns CDR1 SGHVS and CDR2 FNYEAQ. The CDR3 has 14 residues. V was cut by 8 bases and J by 0 bases, with 11 bases left in between. In DNA form, the CDR3 reads TGTGCCAGCGCCCCGGCTCACTCCTACAATGAGCAGTTCTTC. Its translation: CASAPAHSYNEQFF.

Ten or more counts support this clonotype. This chain uses TRBV7-9 with TRBJ2-1, with 8 bases identical to TRBD1. There are 12 residues in the CDR3. With V trimmed by 6 bases and J by 9 bases, 4 bases remained unmatched. Germline V CDR1 and CDR2: SEHNR, FQNEAQ (reference sequence). CDR3 loop: CASRQTGGEQFF. For the CDR3, the DNA is TGTGCCAGCAGACAAACAGGGGGTGAGCAGTTCTTC.

This clonotype has more than one count but fewer than ten. The V gene is TRBV7-3, the J gene TRBJ2-1; 8 nucleotides agree with TRBD2. V dropped 0 bases and J dropped 2; count of bases not matched to a gene: 3. Per the germline V gene, CDR1 is SGHTA and CDR2 is FQGTGA. The CDR3 covers 16 residues. Here the CDR3 reads CASSLTLSGAYNEQFF. In DNA, the CDR3 is TGTGCCAGCAGCTTAACTCTTAGCGGGGCCTACAATGAGCAGTTCTTC.

The chain recombines TRBV24-1 with TRBJ2-1; 9 nucleotides align to TRBD1. V shed 6 bases and J 0 bases; nucleotides not matched to a gene: 17. Per the germline V gene, CDR1 is KGHDR and CDR2 is SFDVKD. The CDR3 contains 20 residues. DNA of the CDR3: TGTGCCACCAGTCCAGGTGCGGGACAGGGTTCGTTTAGCTCCTACAATGAGCAGTTCTTC. This gives the protein CATSPGAGQGSFSSYNEQFF.

This clonotype came up a few times. The CDR3 DNA sequence: TGCGCCAGCAGTGAGTCGGGGGAAGGGCACTACGAGCAGTACTTC. Protein: CASSESGEGHYEQYF. The chain employs TRBV10-2 and TRBJ2-7; TRBD1 or TRBD2 may be the D gene (5 bases each). V lost 0 bases to trimming and J lost 3 bases, with 12 bases between them. CDR1 is WSHSY and CDR2 is SAAADI in the germline V gene. The CDR3 loop spans 15 amino acids.

In its sample, this clonotype was seen a few times. This sequence joins TRBV19 and TRBJ2-7, with 11 nucleotides matching TRBD1. Germline V CDR1 and CDR2: LNHDA, SQIVND (reference sequence). The CDR3 is made up of 15 amino acids. With V trimmed by 4 bases and J by 4 bases, 6 bases remained unmatched. CDR3 nucleotides: TGTGCCAGTAGTACCGCCGGACAGGGGGCGTACGAGCAGTACTTC. It translates to CASSTAGQGAYEQYF.

In its sample, this clonotype was seen many times. V and J are TRBV11-2 and TRBJ2-6, with D possibly being TRBD1 (6 bases). CDR3 length equals 17 residues. V was shortened by 5 bases and J by 1 base, with 15 bases between the two germline ends. CDR1 and CDR2 from the germline V gene are SGHAT and FQNNGV. As DNA, the CDR3 is TGTGCCAGCAGCGACAGAGGACAGAAATCTGGGGCCAACGTCCTGACTTTC. Its protein product is CASSDRGQKSGANVLTF.

This clonotype has a count of ten or more. CDR3 DNA sequence: TGCAGTGCTAGTAGGGGGGACAGGCGGGAGACCCAGTACTTC. Its translation: CSASRGDRRETQYF. This chain uses TRBV20-1 with TRBJ2-5; the match to TRBD1 covers 8 bases. The CDR3 is 14 amino acids. The V and J ends lost 3 bases and 5 bases, in that order; junction bases with no gene match: 8. The germline V gene encodes CDR1 DFQATT and CDR2 SNEGSKA (reference sequence).

This clonotype was observed a handful of times. The chain carries TRBV6-2 or TRBV6-3 and TRBJ1-4; the match to TRBD1 covers 11 bases. V gave up 5 bases and J gave up 7 bases; unmatched junction bases: 9. The CDR3 loop spans 16 amino acids. CDR1 is MNHEY and CDR2 is SVGEGT in the germline V gene. As DNA, the CDR3 is TGTGCCAGCAGTCCCTGGACAGGGGGCATCGGTGAAAAACTGTTTTTT. It yields the protein CASSPWTGGIGEKLFF.

There are a few counts of this clonotype. A much larger clone differs from this one at a single base, so this may be a read error. J is TRBJ2-3 and V is TRBV7-2, with a tentative D call TRBD2 (5 bases). V was trimmed by 5 bases and J by 6 bases, leaving 12 bases between them. The CDR3 runs to 13 residues. Per germline, CDR1 SGHTA and CDR2 FQGNSA. DNA of the CDR3: TGTGCCAGCAGCGGGAGCCGTGTCGATACGCAGTATTTT. It encodes CASSGSRVDTQYF.

In this sample, this clonotype turned up many times. The chain couples TRBV27 to TRBJ2-1, with D possibly matching TRBD1 (5 bases). Germline V gene data show CDR1 as MNHEY and CDR2 as SMNVEV (reference sequence). Trimming pared 3 bases from V and 0 bases from J, leaving 12 bases between. This CDR3 has 16 amino acids. The DNA for the CDR3 is TGTGCCAGCAGTTTCGGTAAGGGGCTCTCCTACAATGAGCAGTTCTTC. Translating it yields CASSFGKGLSYNEQFF.

This clonotype was counted only a few times. The chain has TRBV6-1 and TRBJ2-3, with 9 bases fitting TRBD1. The V gene's germline CDR1 is MNHNS and CDR2 SASEGT. The CDR3 covers 15 residues. The ends lost 3 bases at V and 2 bases at J; junction bases unmatched: 3. Here the CDR3 DNA reads TGTGCCAGCAGTGAGTCACAGGGGGCCACAGATACGCAGTATTTT. Encoded protein: CASSESQGATDTQYF.

This clonotype came up many times. The chain has TRBV7-9 and TRBJ1-1; 8 positions agree with TRBD1. There are 12 residues in the CDR3. Unmatched junction bases numbered 0, after V lost 5 bases and J lost 4 bases. Germline V CDR1 and CDR2: SEHNR, FQNEAQ (reference sequence). DNA of the CDR3: TGTGCCAGCAGCGACAGGGGCACTGAAGCTTTCTTT. Translation: CASSDRGTEAFF.

This clonotype was detected only a few times. The rearrangement links TRBV4-1 to TRBJ1-5; no reliable D call. V was clipped by 4 bases and J by 3 bases, with 7 bases between them. The CDR3 runs to 13 residues. Germline V CDR1 and CDR2: MGHRA, YSYEKL. The CDR3 nucleotides read TGCGCCAGCAGCCCAGATCCCAATCAGCCCCAGCATTTT. Translated: CASSPDPNQPQHF.

This clonotype was found many times. J is TRBJ2-7 and V is TRBV20-1; D may be TRBD1 or TRBD2 (7 bases each). The CDR3 loop spans 15 amino acids. The germline CDR1 and CDR2 sequences are DFQATT and SNEGSKA (reference sequence). The V and J ends lost 0 bases and 3 bases respectively, with 15 bases between them. The CDR3 bases are TGCAGTGCTAGAGAGGGGGAGGGGGCGGTCTACGAGCAGTACTTC. Translation gives CSAREGEGAVYEQYF.

The J gene is TRBJ1-1, the V gene TRBV6-2 or TRBV6-3; no clear D. CDR1 and CDR2 (germline): MNHEY, SVGEGT. V lost 0 bases and J lost 3, with 11 bases in between. CDR3 length: 15 amino acids. The chain's CDR3 is CASSYSTGRDTEAFF. For the CDR3, the DNA is TGTGCCAGCAGTTACTCGACGGGAAGGGACACTGAAGCTTTCTTT.

This clonotype was seen ten or more times. CDR3: CASSFPGEQFF. DNA of the CDR3: TGCGCCAGCAGCTTCCCGGGGGAGCAGTTCTTC. The chain uses TRBV5-1 and TRBJ2-1, with D possibly matching TRBD2 (5 bases). Germline V gene sequence: CDR1 SGHRS, CDR2 YFSETQ. Trimming took 2 bases from V and 10 from J, leaving 7 bases between them. The CDR3 sequence is 11 residues long.

The table lists this clonotype with many counts. The chain employs TRBV5-4 and TRBJ1-2, with D possibly TRBD1 on 5 matching bases. The V end was cut by 5 bases, the J end by 4 bases, with 12 bases between. This CDR3 is 13 amino acids long. Germline V gives CDR1 SGHNT, CDR2 YYREEE (reference sequence). CDR3 bases: TGTGCCAGCAGTTTCGGGGGGGGCTATGGCTACACCTTC. Its translation is CASSFGGGYGYTF. The full variable domain, its missing parts supplied by reference TRBV5-4 and TRBJ1-2, is ETGVTQSPTHLIKTRGQQVTLRCSSQSGHNTVSWYQQALGQGPQFIFQYYREEENGRGNFPPRFSGLQFPNYSSELNVNALELDDSALYLCASSFGGGYGYTFGSGTRLTVV.

The chain combines TRBV7-9 with TRBJ1-1, with a possible D match to TRBD1 (5 bases). The CDR3 is made up of 12 amino acids. Per the germline V gene, CDR1 is SEHNR and CDR2 is FQNEAQ (reference sequence). Between the trimmed V and J ends, which lost 5 bases and 6 bases, there was a span of 10 bases. CDR3 in amino acids: CASSPTGAEAFF. The CDR3, as DNA: TGTGCCAGCAGCCCTACAGGCGCTGAAGCTTTCTTT. The full variable domain, rest sourced from reference TRBV7-9 and TRBJ1-1, is DTGVSQNPRHKITKRGQNVTFRCDPISEHNRLYWYRQTLGQGPEFLTYFQNEAQLEKSRLLSDRFSAERPKGSFSTLEIQRTEQGDSAMYLCASSPTGAEAFFGQGTRLTVV.

This clonotype has only a few counts. The V call is TRBV29-1, the J call TRBJ2-7; D is unclear. The CDR3 consists of 12 residues. The V end lost 5 bases, the J end lost 6 bases, and 14 bases lay between the germline ends. Germline V gene data show CDR1 as SQVTM and CDR2 as ANQGSEA. This chain's CDR3 is CSVTGSYPEQYF. The CDR3 bases are TGCAGCGTTACCGGGTCCTACCCCGAGCAGTACTTC.

This clonotype was seen a few times. The V gene is TRBV12-3 or TRBV12-4, the J gene TRBJ1-3; possibly TRBD1 for D (6 bases). The V gene lost 2 bases and the J gene lost 7 bases, with 12 bases spanning the gap. This CDR3 contains 14 residues. DNA for the CDR3: TGTGCCAGCAGTTTACCCTACAGGGTCAACACCATATATTTT. Its translation: CASSLPYRVNTIYF.

This clonotype was counted only a few times. This chain connects TRBV3-1 to TRBJ2-1, with 8 nucleotides matching TRBD1. The germline gives CDR1 LGHDT, CDR2 YNNKEL (reference sequence). There are 17 residues in the CDR3. Germline trimming cut 3 bases from V and 4 bases from J; bases unmatched to any gene: 11. The CDR3 DNA is TGTGCCAGCAGCCAGCCAATGTCCCGGGACAGGTACAATGAGCAGTTCTTC. Translating it yields CASSQPMSRDRYNEQFF.

The chain recombines TRBV12-3 or TRBV12-4 with TRBJ1-3; possible D gene TRBD1, 6 bases. This CDR3 contains 16 residues. Trimming cost V 3 bases and J 0 bases, with 12 bases left between them. Here the CDR3 DNA reads TGTGCCAGCAGTTTCTCGGACAGCTCCTCTGGAAACACCATATATTTT. This gives the protein CASSFSDSSSGNTIYF.

This clonotype was observed at least ten times. The J gene is TRBJ2-7, the V gene TRBV9, with D perhaps TRBD1 or TRBD2 (5 bases each). The germline V gene has CDR1 SGDLS and CDR2 YYNGEE. The CDR3 length is 15 residues. V lost 2 bases to trimming and J lost 5 bases, with 17 bases between them. The CDR3 DNA reads as TGTGCCAGCAGCGTCGCCCCGGGACCCGGAAACGAGCAGTACTTC. Amino acids: CASSVAPGPGNEQYF.

This clonotype was seen a few times. The rearrangement joins TRBV27 to TRBJ1-1; a weak D match, TRBD1 (6 bases). Between the trimmed V and J ends, which lost 3 bases and 8 bases, there was a span of 25 bases. The CDR3 has 17 amino acids. Germline CDR1 is MNHEY and CDR2 is SMNVEV (reference sequence). The CDR3 DNA is TGTGCCAGCAGTTTTCTTCACGGATTGGTTGGAACAGGGGAAGCTTTCTTT. Protein: CASSFLHGLVGTGEAFF.

The chain couples TRBV20-1 to TRBJ2-2; D is possibly TRBD2 (6 bases). The length of the CDR3 is 13 residues. CDR1 is DFQATT, CDR2 SNEGSKA, per germline (reference sequence). V lost 0 bases to trimming and J lost 6 bases, with 8 bases between them. The CDR3 nucleotides are TGCAGTGCTAGAGATAGGGAGGCCGGGGAGCTGTTTTTT. Its translation is CSARDREAGELFF.

This clonotype was seen only a few times. V and J are TRBV29-1 and TRBJ2-7, with a tentative D call TRBD2 (7 bases). Germline V CDR1 and CDR2: SQVTM, ANQGSEA. The CDR3 is 16 residues long. V was trimmed by 4 bases and J by 2 bases, leaving 21 bases between them. The CDR3 reads CSVVGGAGALPYEQYF. The CDR3, as DNA: TGCAGCGTTGTAGGAGGGGCGGGGGCCCTCCCCTACGAGCAGTACTTC.

In its sample, this clonotype was seen many times. The chain is built from TRBV4-3 and TRBJ1-1; a possible D gene is TRBD1 (5 bases). V was clipped by 0 bases and J by 4 bases, with 21 bases between them. This CDR3 has 18 amino acids. The germline V gene encodes CDR1 LGHNA and CDR2 YSLEER. The CDR3 here is CASSQDRGWQGLFTEAFF. Here the CDR3 DNA reads TGCGCCAGCAGCCAAGACCGGGGTTGGCAGGGTCTGTTCACTGAAGCTTTCTTT.

This clonotype was counted a few times. The J gene is TRBJ1-4, the V gene TRBV6-6, with 8 bases aligning to TRBD1. CDR1 and CDR2 (germline): MNHNY, SVGAGI (reference sequence). V was clipped by 6 bases and J by 6 bases; unmatched bases: 15. The CDR3 length is 17 residues. This chain's CDR3 is CASREIDRGGEDEKLFF. As DNA, the CDR3 is TGTGCCAGCAGGGAAATTGACAGGGGAGGGGAAGATGAAAAACTGTTTTTT.

The chain combines TRBV11-1 with TRBJ2-1; 8 nucleotides align to TRBD2. Trimming at V came to 1 base and at J to 3 bases, leaving 2 bases not matched to a gene. Germline CDR1 and CDR2: SGHAT and FQDESV (reference sequence). This CDR3 comprises 15 residues. CDR3 nucleotide sequence: TGTGCCAGCAGCTTAGACCTAGCGGGCTACAATGAGCAGTTCTTC. The encoded protein is CASSLDLAGYNEQFF.

J is TRBJ2-5 and V is TRBV7-9; weak D call: TRBD2 (6 bases). The germline gives CDR1 SEHNR, CDR2 FQNEAQ (reference sequence). The CDR3 consists of 15 residues. The ends were cut back, 0 bases at V and 3 bases at J, with 11 bases in the middle. CDR3 nucleotides: TGTGCCAGCAGCTTAGCCGGGGGATCAAAAGAGACCCAGTACTTC. This translates into CASSLAGGSKETQYF.